This is a list of T cell receptor beta chains from one sample in a study of beta chain features in type 1 diabetes. TCRdb's copy holds only in-frame clones and misses some; the assay was immunoSEQ multiplex PCR. Of hundreds of thousands of clones listed, over 12% are singletons. Sequencing was done on a sample of naive CD4+ T cells from blood. These receptor sequences come from a man aged 18 to 29 with type 1 diabetes. CDR3s include the opening cysteine and the closing phenylalanine or tryptophan. D genes are given only for firm matches. Expanded clones are given a class, and other clones once, few, many or no size at all.

cdr3_length j_call clone_size d_call v_call cdr3_nt cdr3_aa
13 TRBJ1-2 . . TRBV7-9 TGTGCCAGCAGCCGGGGGGGAGTCAGCGGCTACACCTTC CASSRGGVSGYTF
16 TRBJ1-2 few . TRBV9 TGTGCCAGCAGCCCAATGCGACAGGCCGTAGGCTATGGCTACACCTTC CASSPMRQAVGYGYTF
11 TRBJ2-1 . . TRBV5-1 TGCGCCAGCAGCTTAAGTGTGGAGCAGTTCTTC CASSLSVEQFF
12 TRBJ2-5 few . TRBV30 TGTGCCTGGACTGTAGGGAGAGAGACCCAGTACTTC CAWTVGRETQYF
16 TRBJ2-5 few TRBD2 TRBV5-1 TGCGCCAGCAGCCCGAATGGAGGGACTACCCAAGAGACCCAGTACTTC CASSPNGGTTQETQYF
11 TRBJ1-6 . . TRBV7-2 TGTGCCAGCAACGTAATGGGGCCCCTCCACTTT CASNVMGPLHF
13 TRBJ1-2 . TRBD1 TRBV7-9 TGTGCCAGCAGCTTCCGGGACAGTTTTGGCTACACCTTC CASSFRDSFGYTF
13 TRBJ1-3 few . TRBV6-5 TGTGCCAGCAGCCCCGCCGCTGGAAACACCATATATTTT CASSPAAGNTIYF
17 TRBJ2-3 few TRBD2 TRBV15 TGTGCCACCAGCAGATCGACTAGCAGCTATCACACAGATACGCAGTATTTT CATSRSTSSYHTDTQYF
15 TRBJ2-5 . TRBD2 TRBV18 TGTGCCAGCTCACCTCCGGGGGGGCTTCAAGAGACCCAGTACTTC CASSPPGGLQETQYF
12 TRBJ2-7 few . TRBV5-1 TGCGCCAGCAGGGCGACGACCGCCGAGCAGTACTTC CASRATTAEQYF
15 TRBJ1-6 few . TRBV9 TGTGCCAGCAGCGTAGAATATGGGGCGGATTCACCCCTCCACTTT CASSVEYGADSPLHF
13 TRBJ2-1 few . TRBV5-4 TGTGCCAGCAGCGGAACAGGGCGAGGTGAGCAGTTCTTC CASSGTGRGEQFF
16 TRBJ2-6 few . TRBV5-4 TGTGCCACCCTCCTGGGGCAGACCTCTGGGGCCAACGTCCTGACTTTC CATLLGQTSGANVLTF
13 TRBJ1-2 few TRBD1 TRBV30 TGTGCCTGGAGTCCCGACAGGGGGCGAGGCTACACCTTC CAWSPDRGRGYTF
16 TRBJ2-5 . TRBD2 TRBV2 TGTGCCAGCAGTCCTTCGACTAGCGGGGGGGCTGAGACCCAGTACTTC CASSPSTSGGAETQYF
14 TRBJ2-2 few . TRBV28 TGTGCCTCCCGGCAGGAACGGAACACCGGGGAGCTGTTTTTT CASRQERNTGELFF
15 TRBJ2-1 . TRBD2 TRBV15 TGTGCCACCAGCAGAGCTGGGACTAGCAGCAATGAGCAGTTCTTC CATSRAGTSSNEQFF
15 TRBJ1-2 few . TRBV4-3 TGCGCCAGCAGCCAAGGGCGAAGCACTAACTATGGCTACACCTTC CASSQGRSTNYGYTF
13 TRBJ1-6 few . TRBV6-6 TGTGCCAGCACCAGGGGTACGAATTCACCCCTCCACTTT CASTRGTNSPLHF
15 TRBJ1-5 . . TRBV6-5 TGTGCCAGCAGGACCACAGCTTATAGCAATCAGCCCCAGCATTTT CASRTTAYSNQPQHF
14 TRBJ2-7 few . TRBV29-1 TGCAGCGTTATCCGGGACTCCAGCTCCTACGAGCAGTACTTC CSVIRDSSSYEQYF
15 TRBJ2-1 . TRBD2 TRBV30 TGTGCCTGGAGTCCGCCTAGCGGGAACTACAATGAGCAGTTCTTC CAWSPPSGNYNEQFF
17 TRBJ2-1 . TRBD1 TRBV5-1 TGCGCCAGCAGCTTGGGACAGGGCCCTCCCTCCTACAATGAGCAGTTCTTC CASSLGQGPPSYNEQFF
14 TRBJ1-1 . . TRBV7-2 TGTGCCAGCAGCTTAGGGGGGACACCCACTGAAGCTTTCTTT CASSLGGTPTEAFF
13 TRBJ2-1 few . TRBV6-1 TGTGCCAGCAGTGCCTACGTCGCGGGTGAGCAGTTCTTC CASSAYVAGEQFF
13 TRBJ1-6 . . TRBV30 TGTGCCTGGAGTAGTCCAGATAATTCACCCCTCCACTTT CAWSSPDNSPLHF
16 TRBJ1-2 . TRBD1 TRBV10-3 TGTGCCATCAGATCAACCGGGACAGGACCATTGACGGGCTACACCTTC CAIRSTGTGPLTGYTF
16 TRBJ1-5 . TRBD1 TRBV10-3 TGTGCCATCAGCGCTACTCAGGGGGCTGGGAATCAGCCCCAGCATTTT CAISATQGAGNQPQHF
14 TRBJ1-5 . TRBD1 TRBV7-9 TGTGCCAGCAGCTTACAGGGGGATAGACAGCCCCAGCATTTT CASSLQGDRQPQHF
17 TRBJ2-1 . . TRBV7-9 TGTGCCAGCAGCCCCATTTATGGGCGCGGACCGGAGAATGAGCAGTTCTTC CASSPIYGRGPENEQFF
12 TRBJ2-1 few . TRBV5-8 TGTGCCAGCAGCTTAGCTCTTCAAGAGCGGTTCTTC CASSLALQERFF
16 TRBJ2-3 few . TRBV18 TGTGCCAGCTCACCATTGTCGGGCAGGACCACAGATACGCAGTATTTT CASSPLSGRTTDTQYF